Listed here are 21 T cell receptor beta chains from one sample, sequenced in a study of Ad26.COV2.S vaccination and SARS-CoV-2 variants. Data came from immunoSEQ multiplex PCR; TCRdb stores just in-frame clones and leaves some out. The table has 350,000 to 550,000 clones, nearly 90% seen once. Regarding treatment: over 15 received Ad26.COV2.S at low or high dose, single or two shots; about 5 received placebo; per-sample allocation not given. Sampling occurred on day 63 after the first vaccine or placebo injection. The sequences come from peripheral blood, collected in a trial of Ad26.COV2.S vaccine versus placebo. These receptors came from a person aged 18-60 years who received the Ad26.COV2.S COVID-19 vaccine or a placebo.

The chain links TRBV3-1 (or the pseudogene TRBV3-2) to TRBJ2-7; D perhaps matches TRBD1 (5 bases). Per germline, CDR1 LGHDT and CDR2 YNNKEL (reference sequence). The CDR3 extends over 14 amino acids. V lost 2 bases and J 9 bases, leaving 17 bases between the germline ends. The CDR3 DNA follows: TGTGCCAGCAGCCAATGGCAGGGAAACGTCGGGCAGTACTTC. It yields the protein CASSQWQGNVGQYF.

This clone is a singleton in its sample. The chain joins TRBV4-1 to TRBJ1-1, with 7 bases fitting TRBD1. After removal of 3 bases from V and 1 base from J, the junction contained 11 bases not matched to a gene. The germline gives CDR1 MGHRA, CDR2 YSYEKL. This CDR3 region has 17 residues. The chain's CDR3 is CASSHTGDFLPNTEAFF. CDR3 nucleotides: TGCGCCAGCAGCCATACAGGGGATTTCTTACCGAACACTGAAGCTTTCTTT.

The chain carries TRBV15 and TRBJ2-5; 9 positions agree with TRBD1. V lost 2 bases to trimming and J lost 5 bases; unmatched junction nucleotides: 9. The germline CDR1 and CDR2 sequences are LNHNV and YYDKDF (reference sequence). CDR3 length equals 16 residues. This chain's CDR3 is CATSRQDRGLRETQYF. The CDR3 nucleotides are TGTGCCACCAGCAGACAGGACAGGGGCCTTCGGGAGACCCAGTACTTC.

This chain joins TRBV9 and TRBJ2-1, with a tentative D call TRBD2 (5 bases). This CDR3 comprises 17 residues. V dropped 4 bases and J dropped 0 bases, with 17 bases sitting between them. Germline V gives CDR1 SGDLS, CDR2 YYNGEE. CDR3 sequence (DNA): TGTGCCAGCAGCCCTGGCGGGTTTACCTCCTCCTACAATGAGCAGTTCTTC. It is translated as CASSPGGFTSSYNEQFF.

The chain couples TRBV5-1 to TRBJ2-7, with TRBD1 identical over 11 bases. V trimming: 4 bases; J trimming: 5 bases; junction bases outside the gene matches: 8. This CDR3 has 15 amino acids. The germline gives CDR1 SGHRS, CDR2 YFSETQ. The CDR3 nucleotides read TGCGCCAGCAGCGTTGGACAGGGGGCAGGCGACGAGCAGTACGTC. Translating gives CASSVGQGAGDEQYV.

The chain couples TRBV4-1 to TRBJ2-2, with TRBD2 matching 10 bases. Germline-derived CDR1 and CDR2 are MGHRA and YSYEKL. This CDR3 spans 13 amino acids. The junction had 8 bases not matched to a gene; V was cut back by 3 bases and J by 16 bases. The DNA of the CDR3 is TGCGCCAGCAGCCACCCGGGACTAGCGTTCCCGTTTTTT. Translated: CASSHPGLAFPFF.

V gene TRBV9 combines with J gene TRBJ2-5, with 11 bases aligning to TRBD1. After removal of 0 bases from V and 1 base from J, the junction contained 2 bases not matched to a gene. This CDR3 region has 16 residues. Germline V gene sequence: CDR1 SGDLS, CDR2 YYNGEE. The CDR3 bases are TGTGCCAGCAGCGTAGCAGGGACAGGGGGCCAAGAGACCCAGTACTTC. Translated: CASSVAGTGGQETQYF.

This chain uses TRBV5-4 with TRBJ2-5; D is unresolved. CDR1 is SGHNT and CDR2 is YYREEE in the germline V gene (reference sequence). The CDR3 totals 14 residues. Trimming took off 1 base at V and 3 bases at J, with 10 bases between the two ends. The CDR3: CASSLSIGEETQYF. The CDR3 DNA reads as TGTGCCAGCAGCTTGTCCATAGGAGAAGAGACCCAGTACTTC.

The CDR3 DNA follows: TGTGCCAGCAGCTACCCGGGGAGCAGATTTAATGAAAAACTGTTTTTT. It encodes CASSYPGSRFNEKLFF. This chain links TRBV5-8 with TRBJ1-4, with unresolved D. Deletions cut 3 bases from V and 4 bases from J, with 16 bases between. CDR3 length equals 16 residues. Germline V gene sequence: CDR1 SGHTS, CDR2 YDEGEE. Drawing the rest from reference TRBV5-8 and TRBJ1-4, the complete variable domain is EAGVTQSPTHLIKTRGQQATLRCSPISGHTSVYWYQQALGLGLQFLLWYDEGEERNRGNFPPRFSGRQFPNYSSELNVNALELEDSALYLCASSYPGSRFNEKLFFGSGTQLSVL.

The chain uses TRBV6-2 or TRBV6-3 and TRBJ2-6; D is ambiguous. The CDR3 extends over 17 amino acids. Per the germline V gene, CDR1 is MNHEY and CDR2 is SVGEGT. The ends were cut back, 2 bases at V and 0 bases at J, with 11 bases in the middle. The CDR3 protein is CASSYSRPGSGANVLTF. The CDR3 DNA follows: TGTGCCAGCAGTTACAGCCGACCCGGCTCTGGGGCCAACGTCCTGACTTTC.

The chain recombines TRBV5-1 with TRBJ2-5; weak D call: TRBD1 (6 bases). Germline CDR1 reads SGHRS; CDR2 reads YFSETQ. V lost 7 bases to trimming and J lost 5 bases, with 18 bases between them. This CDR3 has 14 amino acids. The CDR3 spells CASWDPQGSETQYF. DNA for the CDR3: TGCGCCAGCTGGGATCCACAGGGTTCGGAGACCCAGTACTTC.

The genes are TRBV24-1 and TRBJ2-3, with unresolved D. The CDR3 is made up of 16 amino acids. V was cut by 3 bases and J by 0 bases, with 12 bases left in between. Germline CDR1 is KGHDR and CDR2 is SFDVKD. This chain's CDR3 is CATSDQGSSSTDTQYF. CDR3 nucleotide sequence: TGTGCCACCAGTGATCAAGGCAGCTCTAGCACAGATACGCAGTATTTT.

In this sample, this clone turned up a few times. This CDR3 is CASTDGTDYGYTF. The CDR3 DNA sequence: TGTGCCAGCACCGACGGGACGGATTATGGCTACACCTTC. The chain joins TRBV7-9 to TRBJ1-2; tentative D call: TRBD1 (5 bases). Germline V gives CDR1 SEHNR, CDR2 FQNEAQ (reference sequence). V was pared by 7 bases and J by 5 bases, with 14 bases between. There are 13 residues in the CDR3. The complete variable domain, with remaining parts taken from reference TRBV7-9 and TRBJ1-2, reads DTGVSQNPRHKITKRGQNVTFRCDPISEHNRLYWYRQTLGQGPEFLTYFQNEAQLEKSRLLSDRFSAERPKGSFSTLEIQRTEQGDSAMYLCASTDGTDYGYTFGSGTRLTVV.

The DNA for the CDR3 is TGTGCCAGCAGTCCTCCACACCTCCCCTATAATTCACCCCTCCACTTT. This encodes CASSPPHLPYNSPLHF. The rearrangement uses TRBV27 and TRBJ1-6; no reliable D call. The ends were cut back, 5 bases at V and 2 bases at J, with 13 bases in the middle. The CDR3 spans 16 residues. Germline V gene data show CDR1 as MNHEY and CDR2 as SMNVEV (reference sequence).

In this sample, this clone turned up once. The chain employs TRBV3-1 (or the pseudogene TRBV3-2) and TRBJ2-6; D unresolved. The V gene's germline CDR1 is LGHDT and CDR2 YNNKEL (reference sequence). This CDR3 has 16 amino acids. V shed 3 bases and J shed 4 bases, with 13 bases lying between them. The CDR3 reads CASSHLGSGGANVLTF. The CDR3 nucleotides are TGTGCCAGCAGCCACTTGGGTTCTGGAGGGGCCAACGTCCTGACTTTC.

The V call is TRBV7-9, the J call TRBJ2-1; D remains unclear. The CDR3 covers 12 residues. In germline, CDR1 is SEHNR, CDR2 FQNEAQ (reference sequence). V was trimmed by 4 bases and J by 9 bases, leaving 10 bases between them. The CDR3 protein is CASSSPKTEQFF. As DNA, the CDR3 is TGTGCCAGCAGCTCTCCTAAGACTGAGCAGTTCTTC. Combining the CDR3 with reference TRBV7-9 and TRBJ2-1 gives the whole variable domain DTGVSQNPRHKITKRGQNVTFRCDPISEHNRLYWYRQTLGQGPEFLTYFQNEAQLEKSRLLSDRFSAERPKGSFSTLEIQRTEQGDSAMYLCASSSPKTEQFFGPGTRLTVL.

The CDR3 region has the DNA TGTGCCACCAGTGATACCCATTTACAGGGGAGCACAGATACGCAGTATTTT. It encodes CATSDTHLQGSTDTQYF. The chain combines TRBV24-1 with TRBJ2-3; TRBD1 aligns across 7 bases. The CDR3 totals 17 residues. With V trimmed by 3 bases and J by 0 bases, 8 bases remained unmatched. Germline lookup yields CDR1 KGHDR and CDR2 SFDVKD.

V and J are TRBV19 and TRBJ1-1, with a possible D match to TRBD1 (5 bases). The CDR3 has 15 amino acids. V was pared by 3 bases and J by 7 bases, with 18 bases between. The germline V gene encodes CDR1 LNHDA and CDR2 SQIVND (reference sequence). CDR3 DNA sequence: TGTGCCAGTAGTATGGAGCAGACAGCAGGCTATGAAGCTTTCTTT. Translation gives CASSMEQTAGYEAFF.

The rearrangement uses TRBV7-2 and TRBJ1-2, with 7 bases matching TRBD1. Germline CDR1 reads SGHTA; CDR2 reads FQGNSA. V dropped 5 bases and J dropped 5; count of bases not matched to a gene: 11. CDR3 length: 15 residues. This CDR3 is CASSLLQGLPYGYTF. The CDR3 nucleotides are TGTGCCAGCAGCCTCTTACAGGGGCTCCCGTATGGCTACACCTTC.

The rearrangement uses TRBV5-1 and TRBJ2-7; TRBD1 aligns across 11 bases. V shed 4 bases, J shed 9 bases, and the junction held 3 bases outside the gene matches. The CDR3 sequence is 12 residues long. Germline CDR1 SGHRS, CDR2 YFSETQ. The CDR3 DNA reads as TGCGCCAGCAGCCCGGGACAGGGGGTGCAGTACGTC. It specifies CASSPGQGVQYV.

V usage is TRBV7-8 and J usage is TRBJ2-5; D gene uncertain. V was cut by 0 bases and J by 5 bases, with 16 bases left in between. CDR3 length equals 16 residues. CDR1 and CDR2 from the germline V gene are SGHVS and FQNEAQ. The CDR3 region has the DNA TGTGCCAGCAGCTTAGCGCTAAGTTTAAGCGTCGAGACCCAGTACTTC. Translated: CASSLALSLSVETQYF.